Detailed here is one T cell receptor (beta chain). What it binds is unknown. Here immunoSEQ multiplex PCR was the method, and the copy in TCRdb shows in-frame clones only, minus some. The table records 25,000 or so clones, around four fifths of them present only once. Germline-derived CDR1 and CDR2 are LNHDA and SQIVND (reference sequence). The V end was cut by 11 bases, the J end by 2 bases, with 10 bases between. This CDR3 has 11 residues. Time point of the sample: week 5, during vaccination. Vaccination comprised doses that each held 300 ug of mutant IDH1 20-mer peptide, plus topical imiquimod. The sample comes from a study of a mutant IDH1 vaccine in newly diagnosed glioma. Overall study context: Treated patients had a mean age of 40.4 years and an approximately 62% male, approximately 38% female split.

This sample comprised PBMCs, obtained from a glioma patient whose treatment included an IDH1 peptide vaccine. The rearrangement uses TRBV19 and TRBJ2-7; D perhaps matches TRBD1 (5 bases). The origin of this receptor is a man aged 40-49 years with glioma. Some clones in this sample may be carry-over from other donors' samples. The CDR3 loop reads CASGQAYEQYF. CDR3 in DNA: TGTGCCTCAGGGCAGGCCTACGAGCAGTACTTC.